The 20 T cell receptor beta chains listed next were all sequenced from one sample in a study of blood T cell repertoires in COVID-19. The protocol was immunoSEQ multiplex PCR, while the TCRdb copy is restricted to in-frame clones and leaves out a portion. The repertoire holds under 150,000 clones, with roughly 84% as singletons. The sample consisted of peripheral blood. These receptor sequences come from a woman in her seventies who had recovered from COVID-19.

This clone has just a few counts. The rearrangement joins TRBV19 to TRBJ1-2; a weak D match, TRBD1 (5 bases). V was clipped by 6 bases and J by 2 bases, with 10 bases between them. Germline CDR1 reads LNHDA; CDR2 reads SQIVND (reference sequence). This CDR3 has 13 amino acids. The CDR3 loop reads CASRKGLNYGYTF. CDR3 DNA sequence: TGTGCCAGTAGAAAGGGGTTGAACTATGGCTACACCTTC.

The rearrangement links TRBV3-1 (or the pseudogene TRBV3-2) to TRBJ1-3; 7 bases agree with TRBD1. This CDR3 region has 12 residues. V shed 3 bases and J 7 bases; nucleotides not matched to a gene: 0. Germline CDR1 reads LGHDT; CDR2 reads YNNKEL (reference sequence). Here the CDR3 DNA reads TGTGCCAGCAGCCACAGGGGGAACACCATATATTTT. This gives the protein CASSHRGNTIYF.

The V call is TRBV27, the J call TRBJ2-3; 7 bases map to TRBD2. The CDR3 has 18 residues. J gave up 0 bases and V 8 bases, and 17 bases lay outside the gene matches. Germline assignment: CDR1 MNHEY and CDR2 SMNVEV (reference sequence). CDR3 region: CASGSSGREALSTDTQYF. The CDR3 nucleotides read TGTGCCAGCGGATCTTCGGGTCGGGAGGCCCTTAGCACAGATACGCAGTATTTT.

The chain has TRBV7-9 and TRBJ2-7; 8 nucleotides agree with TRBD2. Looked up from germline, CDR1 is SEHNR and CDR2 is FQNEAQ (reference sequence). J was trimmed by 5 bases and V by 4 bases; bases with no gene match: 7. The CDR3 is 14 amino acids. The CDR3 sequence is CASSSGTRFHEQYF. CDR3 DNA: TGTGCCAGCAGCTCCGGGACTAGATTCCACGAGCAGTACTTC. Full variable domain (outside the CDR3, taken from reference TRBV7-9 and TRBJ2-7): DTGVSQNPRHKITKRGQNVTFRCDPISEHNRLYWYRQTLGQGPEFLTYFQNEAQLEKSRLLSDRFSAERPKGSFSTLEIQRTEQGDSAMYLCASSSGTRFHEQYFGPGTRLTVT.

The chain is built from TRBV28 and TRBJ1-5; D gene unclear. V was cut by 3 bases and J by 0 bases, with 6 bases left in between. The CDR3 is made up of 14 amino acids. In germline, CDR1 is MDHEN, CDR2 SYDVKM. The CDR3 DNA reads as TGTGCCAGCAGTTTCTATGTTAGCAATCAGCCCCAGCATTTT. Amino acids: CASSFYVSNQPQHF.

The chain uses TRBV18 and TRBJ2-7, with 7 positions matching TRBD1. Germline trimming cut 3 bases from V and 0 bases from J; bases unmatched to any gene: 5. Germline-derived CDR1 and CDR2 are KGHSH and LQKENI. This CDR3 contains 15 residues. The CDR3 region is CASSPTGQVSYEQYF. The CDR3 DNA is TGTGCCAGCTCACCTACCGGACAGGTCTCCTACGAGCAGTACTTC. Filled out from reference TRBV18 and TRBJ2-7, the complete variable domain reads NAGVMQNPRHLVRRRGQEARLRCSPMKGHSHVYWYRQLPEEGLKFMVYLQKENIIDESGMPKERFSAEFPKEGPSILRIQQVVRGDSAAYFCASSPTGQVSYEQYFGPGTRLTVT.

This sequence joins TRBV11-3 and TRBJ2-2, with 8 bases aligning to TRBD1. This CDR3 has 15 residues. V gave up 5 bases and J gave up 5 bases; unmatched junction bases: 7. The germline gives CDR1 SGHNT, CDR2 YENEEA. CDR3 residues: CASSPRTGRTGELFF. DNA for the CDR3: TGTGCCAGCAGCCCCAGGACAGGGAGGACCGGGGAGCTGTTTTTT.

V is TRBV5-6 and J is TRBJ1-5, with D possibly being TRBD1 (6 bases). V was clipped by 0 bases and J by 12 bases, with 19 bases between them. Germline assignment: CDR1 SGHDT and CDR2 YYEEEE. This CDR3 spans 15 amino acids. The CDR3 DNA reads TGTGCCAGCAGCTTGGGGCACAGGGAATTCGGCCGCCAGCATTTT. Its translation is CASSLGHREFGRQHF.

This chain links TRBV4-3 with TRBJ2-7; 7 positions agree with TRBD2. V lost 3 bases, J lost 7 bases, and 9 bases stayed unmatched. The CDR3 extends over 14 amino acids. Germline CDR1 and CDR2: LGHNA and YSLEER. The DNA of the CDR3 is TGCGCCAGCAGCCATTTGGCGGGAGTGGAAGAGCAGTACTTC. Translated: CASSHLAGVEEQYF.

The chain uses TRBV30 and TRBJ2-1, with TRBD2 identical over 9 bases. CDR1 is GTSNPN and CDR2 is SVGIG in the germline V gene (reference sequence). The CDR3 has 14 amino acids. The trim removed 0 bases at V and 9 bases at J, leaving 6 bases unmatched. CDR3 loop: CAWSVGGGATEQFF. DNA of the CDR3: TGTGCCTGGAGTGTAGGCGGGGGGGCGACTGAGCAGTTCTTC.

The V and J genes are TRBV5-4 and TRBJ2-7; D ambiguous. CDR3 length equals 15 residues. The germline gives CDR1 SGHNT, CDR2 YYREEE (reference sequence). V shed 4 bases and J shed 0 bases, with 14 bases lying between them. The CDR3 sequence: CASSPQVGLSYEQYF. CDR3 in DNA: TGTGCCAGCAGCCCTCAGGTAGGCCTCTCCTACGAGCAGTACTTC.

The chain has TRBV3-1 (or the pseudogene TRBV3-2) and TRBJ1-6; 7 positions agree with TRBD1. The germline V gene encodes CDR1 LGHDT and CDR2 YNNKEL (reference sequence). The trim removed 4 bases at V and 9 bases at J, leaving 6 bases unmatched. There are 14 residues in the CDR3. CDR3: CASSRLGQSSPLHF. As DNA, the CDR3 is TGTGCCAGCAGCCGTCTGGGACAGAGTTCACCCCTCCACTTT.

This CDR3 is CASSPDRQSNQPQHF. CDR3 in DNA: TGTGCCAGCTCACCCGACCGACAGAGCAATCAGCCCCAGCATTTT. The chain combines TRBV18 with TRBJ1-5; a possible D gene is TRBD1 (5 bases). V lost 3 bases and J lost 1, with 10 bases in between. Germline-derived CDR1 and CDR2 are KGHSH and LQKENI. The CDR3 sequence is 15 residues long.

Here the CDR3 reads CASSNARPLRGGHGYTF. The DNA of the CDR3 is TGTGCCAGCAGCAACGCCCGCCCCTTGAGGGGAGGGCATGGCTACACCTTC. V and J are TRBV28 and TRBJ1-2; tentatively, D is TRBD1 (5 bases). Germline CDR1 is MDHEN and CDR2 is SYDVKM. CDR3 length: 17 amino acids. Trimming cost V 6 bases and J 6 bases, with 26 bases left between them.

This clone was seen just once. The V and J genes are TRBV28 and TRBJ2-7; 7 bases align to TRBD1. There are 14 residues in the CDR3. Germline CDR1 reads MDHEN; CDR2 reads SYDVKM. V dropped 3 bases and J dropped 5; count of bases not matched to a gene: 7. The CDR3 bases are TGTGCCAGCAGTTTGACAGGGTGGTTCAACGAGCAGTACTTC. It codes for CASSLTGWFNEQYF.

V gene TRBV5-1 combines with J gene TRBJ1-4; 8 bases are a match to TRBD1. Looked up from germline, CDR1 is SGHRS and CDR2 is YFSETQ. V lost 4 bases and J lost 5; bases outside the gene matches: 7. CDR3 size: 15 residues. The CDR3 loop is CASSPRGQGNEKLFF. CDR3 bases: TGCGCCAGCAGCCCCCGTGGACAGGGCAATGAAAAACTGTTTTTT.

J is TRBJ2-2 and V is TRBV7-2; D is possibly TRBD1 (6 bases). Germline-derived CDR1 and CDR2 are SGHTA and FQGNSA. Trimming shortened V by 5 bases and J by 4 bases, and 11 bases separated the two germline ends. The CDR3 loop spans 14 amino acids. The CDR3 DNA sequence: TGTGCCAGCAGCCTCTACAGGGCCACCGGGGAGCTGTTTTTT. Its protein product is CASSLYRATGELFF. Full variable domain (outside the CDR3, taken from reference TRBV7-2 and TRBJ2-2): GAGVSQSPSNKVTEKGKDVELRCDPISGHTALYWYRQSLGQGLEFLIYFQGNSAPDKSGLPSDRFSAERTGGSVSTLTIQRTQQEDSAVYLCASSLYRATGELFFGEGSRLTVL.

This chain connects TRBV28 to TRBJ2-5, with 8 bases matching TRBD1. There are 16 residues in the CDR3. V gave up 4 bases and J gave up 2 bases; unmatched junction bases: 9. Germline lookup yields CDR1 MDHEN and CDR2 SYDVKM. Here the CDR3 DNA reads TGTGCCAGCAGTTCCAGACAGGGGCCTAGACAAGAGACCCAGTACTTC. Its translation is CASSSRQGPRQETQYF.

The gene calls are TRBV18 and TRBJ1-1; unclear D gene. The CDR3 is 15 residues long. The V gene lost 0 bases and the J gene lost 0 bases, with 8 bases spanning the gap. Germline lookup yields CDR1 KGHSH and CDR2 LQKENI. CDR3 in amino acids: CASSPPGHLNTEAFF. The CDR3 region has the DNA TGTGCCAGCTCACCACCGGGCCACTTGAACACTGAAGCTTTCTTT. Based on the CDR3 plus reference TRBV18 and TRBJ1-1, the full variable domain is NAGVMQNPRHLVRRRGQEARLRCSPMKGHSHVYWYRQLPEEGLKFMVYLQKENIIDESGMPKERFSAEFPKEGPSILRIQQVVRGDSAAYFCASSPPGHLNTEAFFGQGTRLTVV.

The chain uses TRBV28 and TRBJ2-7; 12 bases align to TRBD2. The CDR3 consists of 15 residues. Trimming at V came to 6 bases and at J to 6 bases, leaving 9 bases not matched to a gene. Per germline, CDR1 MDHEN and CDR2 SYDVKM. The CDR3 loop is CASSLPGTSGFEQYF. The DNA for the CDR3 is TGTGCCAGCAGCCTCCCCGGGACTAGCGGGTTCGAGCAGTACTTC.